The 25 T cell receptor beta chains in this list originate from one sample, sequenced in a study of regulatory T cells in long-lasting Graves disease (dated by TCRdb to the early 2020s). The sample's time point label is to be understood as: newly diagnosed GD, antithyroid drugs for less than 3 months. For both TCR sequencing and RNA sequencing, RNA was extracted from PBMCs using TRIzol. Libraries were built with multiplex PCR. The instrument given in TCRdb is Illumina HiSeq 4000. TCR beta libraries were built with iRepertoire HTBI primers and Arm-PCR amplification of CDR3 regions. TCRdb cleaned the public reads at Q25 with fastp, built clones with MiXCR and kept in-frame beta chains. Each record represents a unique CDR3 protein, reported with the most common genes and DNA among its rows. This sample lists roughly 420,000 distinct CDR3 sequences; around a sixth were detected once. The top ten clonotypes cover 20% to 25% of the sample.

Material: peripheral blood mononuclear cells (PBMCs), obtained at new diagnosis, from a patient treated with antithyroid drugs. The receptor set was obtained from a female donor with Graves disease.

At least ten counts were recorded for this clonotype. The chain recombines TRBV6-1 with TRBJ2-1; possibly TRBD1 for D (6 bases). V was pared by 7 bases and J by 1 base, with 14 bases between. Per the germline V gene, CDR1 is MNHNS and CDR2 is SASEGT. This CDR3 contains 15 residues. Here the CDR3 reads CASTPVRGSYNEQFF. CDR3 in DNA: TGTGCCAGCACCCCCGTCAGGGGTTCCTACAATGAGCAGTTCTTC.

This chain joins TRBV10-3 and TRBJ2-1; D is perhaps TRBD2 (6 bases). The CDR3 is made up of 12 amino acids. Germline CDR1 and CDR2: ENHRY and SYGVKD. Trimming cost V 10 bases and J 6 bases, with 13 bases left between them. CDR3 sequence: CATETSPNEQFF. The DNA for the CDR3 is TGTGCCACCGAAACTAGCCCCAATGAGCAGTTCTTC.

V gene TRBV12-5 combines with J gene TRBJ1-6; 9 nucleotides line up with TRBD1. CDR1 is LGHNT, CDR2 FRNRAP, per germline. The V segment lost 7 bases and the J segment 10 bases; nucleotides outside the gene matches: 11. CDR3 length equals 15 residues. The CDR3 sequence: CASAPSGTGNSPLHF. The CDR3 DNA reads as TGTGCTAGTGCTCCATCCGGGACAGGGAACTCACCCCTCCACTTT. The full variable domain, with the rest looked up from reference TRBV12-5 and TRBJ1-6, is DARVTQTPRHKVTEMGQEVTMRCQPILGHNTVFWYRQTMMQGLELLAYFRNRAPLDDSGMPKDRFSAEMPDATLATLKIQPSEPRDSAVYFCASAPSGTGNSPLHFGNGTRLTVT.

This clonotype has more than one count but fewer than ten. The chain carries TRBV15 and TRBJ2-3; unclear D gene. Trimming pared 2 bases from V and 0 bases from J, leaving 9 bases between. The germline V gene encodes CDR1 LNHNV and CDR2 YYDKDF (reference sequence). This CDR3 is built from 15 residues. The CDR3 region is CATSRSKGSTDTQYF. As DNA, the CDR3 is TGTGCCACCAGCAGAAGCAAAGGTAGCACAGATACGCAGTATTTT.

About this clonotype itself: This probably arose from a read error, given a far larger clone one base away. The CDR3 coding sequence is TGTGCCAGCACCCTTACAAGGAACACTGAAGCTTTCTTT. Protein product: CASTLTRNTEAFF. The rearrangement joins TRBV12-3 or TRBV12-4 to TRBJ1-1; D call uncertain. V was shortened by 7 bases and J by 1 base, with 10 bases between the two germline ends. CDR3 length equals 13 residues.

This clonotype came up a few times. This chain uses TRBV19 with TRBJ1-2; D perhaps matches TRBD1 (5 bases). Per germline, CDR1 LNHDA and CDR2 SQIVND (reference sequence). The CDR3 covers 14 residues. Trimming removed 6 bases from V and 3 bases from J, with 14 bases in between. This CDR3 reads CASRVWGRDYGYTF. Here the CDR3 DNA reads TGTGCCAGTAGAGTCTGGGGCAGGGACTATGGCTACACCTTC. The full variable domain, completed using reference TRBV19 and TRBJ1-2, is DGGITQSPKYLFRKEGQNVTLSCEQNLNHDAMYWYRQDPGQGLRLIYYSQIVNDFQKGDIAEGYSVSREKKESFPLTVTSAQKNPTAFYLCASRVWGRDYGYTFGSGTRLTVV.

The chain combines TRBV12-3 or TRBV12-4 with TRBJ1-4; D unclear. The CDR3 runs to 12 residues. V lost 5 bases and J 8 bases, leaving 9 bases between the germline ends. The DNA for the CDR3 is TGTGCCAGCAGTCCGGTTCAGGAAAAACTGTTTTTT. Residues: CASSPVQEKLFF.

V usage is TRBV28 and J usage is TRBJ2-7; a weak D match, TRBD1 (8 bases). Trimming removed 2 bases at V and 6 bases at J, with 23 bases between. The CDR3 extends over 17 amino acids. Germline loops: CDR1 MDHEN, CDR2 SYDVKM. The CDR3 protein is CASSLPVPTGEGSEQYF. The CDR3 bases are TGTGCCAGCAGTTTACCGGTCCCGACAGGGGAGGGGAGCGAGCAGTACTTC.

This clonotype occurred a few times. CDR3 in DNA: TGTGCCAGCAGCTTAGTTGGGACAGCTAATAATTCACCCCTCCACTTT. Encoded protein: CASSLVGTANNSPLHF. This chain connects TRBV13 to TRBJ1-6, with 7 bases that match TRBD1. This CDR3 is 16 amino acids long. CDR1 PRHDT and CDR2 FYEKMQ come from the germline V gene (reference sequence). The V and J ends lost 1 base and 5 bases, in that order; junction bases with no gene match: 5.

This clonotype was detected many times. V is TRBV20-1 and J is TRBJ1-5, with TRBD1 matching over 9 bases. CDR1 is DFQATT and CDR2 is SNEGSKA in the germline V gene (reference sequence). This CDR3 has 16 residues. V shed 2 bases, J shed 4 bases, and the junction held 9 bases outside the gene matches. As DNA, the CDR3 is TGCAGTGCTAGACCCTACCGGGACAGGGTGAATCAGCCCCAGCATTTT. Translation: CSARPYRDRVNQPQHF.

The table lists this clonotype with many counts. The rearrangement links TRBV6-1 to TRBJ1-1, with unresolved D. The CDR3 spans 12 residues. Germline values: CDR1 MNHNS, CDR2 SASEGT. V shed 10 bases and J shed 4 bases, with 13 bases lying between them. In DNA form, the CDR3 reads TGTGCCACCAACGAGAGGGCCACTGAAGCTTTCTTT. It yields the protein CATNERATEAFF.

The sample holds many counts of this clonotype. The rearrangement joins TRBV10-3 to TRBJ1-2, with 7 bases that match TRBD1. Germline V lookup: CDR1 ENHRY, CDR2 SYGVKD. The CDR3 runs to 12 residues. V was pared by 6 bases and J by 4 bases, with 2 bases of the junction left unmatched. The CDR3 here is CAIRRDSYGYTF. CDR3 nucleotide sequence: TGTGCCATCAGGCGGGACAGCTATGGCTACACCTTC.

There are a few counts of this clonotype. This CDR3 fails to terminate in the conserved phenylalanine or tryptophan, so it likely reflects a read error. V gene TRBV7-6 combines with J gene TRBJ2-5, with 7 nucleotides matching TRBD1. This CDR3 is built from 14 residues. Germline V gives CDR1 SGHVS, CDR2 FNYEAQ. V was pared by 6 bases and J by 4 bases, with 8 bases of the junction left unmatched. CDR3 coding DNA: TGTGCCAGCAGACCGACGACAGGGTCAGAGACCCAGTACTCC. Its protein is CASRPTTGSETQYS.

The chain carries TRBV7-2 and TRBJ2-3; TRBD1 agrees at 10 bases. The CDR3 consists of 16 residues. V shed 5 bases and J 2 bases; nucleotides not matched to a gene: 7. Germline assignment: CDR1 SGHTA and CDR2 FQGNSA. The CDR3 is CASSPRDRGFTDTQYF. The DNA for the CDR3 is TGTGCCAGCAGCCCCCGGGACAGGGGATTCACAGATACGCAGTATTTT.

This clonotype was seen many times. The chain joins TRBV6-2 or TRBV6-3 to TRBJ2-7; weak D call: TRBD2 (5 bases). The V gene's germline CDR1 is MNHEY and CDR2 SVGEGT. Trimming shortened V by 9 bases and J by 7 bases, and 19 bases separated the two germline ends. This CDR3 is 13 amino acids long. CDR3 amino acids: CASAGFVGDEQYF. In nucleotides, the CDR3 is TGTGCCAGTGCCGGGTTCGTGGGAGATGAGCAGTACTTC.

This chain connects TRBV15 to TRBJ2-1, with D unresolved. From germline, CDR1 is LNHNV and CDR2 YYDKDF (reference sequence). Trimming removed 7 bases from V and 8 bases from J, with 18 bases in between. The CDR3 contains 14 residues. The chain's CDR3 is CATTEGSTGDEQFF. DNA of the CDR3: TGTGCCACCACGGAAGGTTCTACTGGGGATGAGCAGTTCTTC.

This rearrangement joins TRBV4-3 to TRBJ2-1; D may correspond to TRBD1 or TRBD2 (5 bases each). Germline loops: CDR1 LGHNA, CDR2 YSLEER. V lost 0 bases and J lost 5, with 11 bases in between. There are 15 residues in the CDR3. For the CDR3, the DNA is TGCGCCAGCAGCCAAGAGGGGACGGGGAACAATGAGCAGTTCTTC. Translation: CASSQEGTGNNEQFF.

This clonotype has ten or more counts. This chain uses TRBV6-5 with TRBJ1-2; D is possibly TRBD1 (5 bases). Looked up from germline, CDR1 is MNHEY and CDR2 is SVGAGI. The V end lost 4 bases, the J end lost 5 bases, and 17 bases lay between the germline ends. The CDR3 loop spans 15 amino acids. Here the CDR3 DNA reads TGTGCCAGCAGTTGGAGGAGAGGGGCGAGTTATGGCTACACCTTC. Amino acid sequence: CASSWRRGASYGYTF.

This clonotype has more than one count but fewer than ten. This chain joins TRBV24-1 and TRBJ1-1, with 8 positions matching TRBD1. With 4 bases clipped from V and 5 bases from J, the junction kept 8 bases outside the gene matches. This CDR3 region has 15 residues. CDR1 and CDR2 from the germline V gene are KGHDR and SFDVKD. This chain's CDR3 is CATSEEKDRETEAFF. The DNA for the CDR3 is TGTGCCACCAGTGAAGAGAAGGACAGGGAAACTGAAGCTTTCTTT.

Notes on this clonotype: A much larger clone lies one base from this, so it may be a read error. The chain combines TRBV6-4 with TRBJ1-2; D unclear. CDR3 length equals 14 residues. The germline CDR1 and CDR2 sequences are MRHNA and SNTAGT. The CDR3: CTSSARPTNYGYTF. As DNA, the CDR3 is TGTACCAGCAGTGCAAGGCCTACTAACTATGGCTACACCTTC.

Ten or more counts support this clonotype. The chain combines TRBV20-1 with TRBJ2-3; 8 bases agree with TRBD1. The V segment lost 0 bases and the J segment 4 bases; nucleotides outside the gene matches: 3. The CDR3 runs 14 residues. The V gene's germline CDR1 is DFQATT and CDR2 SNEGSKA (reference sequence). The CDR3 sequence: CSAREDRAPDTQYF. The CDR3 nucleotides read TGCAGTGCTAGAGAGGACAGGGCCCCAGATACGCAGTATTTT.

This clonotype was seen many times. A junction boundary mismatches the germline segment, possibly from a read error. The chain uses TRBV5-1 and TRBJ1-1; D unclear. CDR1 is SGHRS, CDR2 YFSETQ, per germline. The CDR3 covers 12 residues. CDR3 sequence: CASSSGHTEAFF. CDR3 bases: TGTGCCAGCAGCTCGGGCCACACTGAAGCTTTCTTT.

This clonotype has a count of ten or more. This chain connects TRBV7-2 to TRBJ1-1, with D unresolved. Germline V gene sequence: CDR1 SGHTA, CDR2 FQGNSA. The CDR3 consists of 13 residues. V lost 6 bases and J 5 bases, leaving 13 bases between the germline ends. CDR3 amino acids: CASSELTGTEAFF. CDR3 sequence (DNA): TGTGCCAGCAGTGAACTTACCGGGACTGAAGCTTTCTTT.

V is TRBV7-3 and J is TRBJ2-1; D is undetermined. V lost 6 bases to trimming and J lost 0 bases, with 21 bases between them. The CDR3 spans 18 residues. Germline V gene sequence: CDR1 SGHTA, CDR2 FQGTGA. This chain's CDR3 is CASRAGAVGTGSYNEQFF. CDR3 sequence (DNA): TGTGCCAGCAGAGCCGGCGCAGTCGGCACGGGCTCCTACAATGAGCAGTTCTTC.

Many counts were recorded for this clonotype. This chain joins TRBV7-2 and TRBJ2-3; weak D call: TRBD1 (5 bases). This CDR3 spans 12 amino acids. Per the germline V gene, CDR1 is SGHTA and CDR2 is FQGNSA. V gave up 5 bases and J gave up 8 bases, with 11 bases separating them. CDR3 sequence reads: CASSQTQGTQYF. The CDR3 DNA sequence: TGTGCCAGCAGCCAGACGCAGGGTACGCAGTATTTT.